This TCR beta chain derives from a study of shared clonotypes between healthy human individuals (dated by TCRdb to the early 2020s). Regarding the study in general: The cohort included three men and a couple of women between 18 and 49 years of age. Different laboratories and diverse techniques were used to prepare libraries and sequence TCR repertoires, to increase sequencing depth and limit assay-specific biases. For each donor, CD4 naive and CD4 memory were each run on three plates, CD8 naive on two plates, and CD8 memory on one plate. Per donor, leukapheresis produced somewhere between about 0.9 and 9.5 billion PBMCs. To estimate repertoire size and how much clonotypes are shared between individuals, the study performed deep sequencing of blood TCR repertoires from a few healthy adults. Study-level results and caveats: The small number of donors limited the genetic and exposure-history diversity represented. Even with the large sequencing depth, rarefaction of the sorted-subset datasets indicated that sequencing was incomplete. Sharing across several donors was observed for around 5% of naive CD4, over 3% of naive CD8, around 2.5% of memory CD4, and about 0.39% of memory CD8 clonotypes. Clonotypes shared by all four sorted-subset donors showed higher generation probabilities than non-shared clonotypes. Sampling was limited to blood, and TCR repertoires in tissue likely differ from TCR repertoires in blood. Based on pairwise subsampling, the degree of clonotype sharing among donors was expected to be affected by sequencing depth. Naive subsets generally had larger estimated clonotype richness than memory subsets did.

Its CDR3 holds 21 amino acids, cysteine through phenylalanine. Here the CDR3 DNA is all that survives: 63 bases in frame from base 1. V is pared back by 1 base and J by 8 bases, with 33 bases lying between the germline termini. CDR1 MNHNS and CDR2 SASEGT are derived from the germline V gene. Donors were healthy HIV-negative adults with no recently reported acute infections or vaccinations. Every donor was a Caucasian adult living in Nashville, Tennessee, USA. CD4+ T cells were enriched through magnetic negative selection, after which naive cells were positively selected on CD45RA and the remaining negative fraction served as the memory subset. After blood collection by leukapheresis, PBMCs were isolated using Ficoll-Histopaque density gradient centrifugation and then cryopreserved in the vapor phase of liquid nitrogen. Analytical flow cytometry was used to check the purity and quantity of every magnetically sorted T cell population. Each sorted fraction had its genomic DNA isolated and then quantified by UV absorbance on a Nanodrop 2000c.

TCR CDR3 regions were amplified from genomic DNA by multiplex PCR using the deep immunoSEQ assay. Extracted genomic DNA from each cell subset was distributed evenly across all wells of several immunoSEQ 96-well plates, and each plate was treated as a replicate. For sorted subsets, approximately 0.2 ug of genomic DNA, equivalent to tens of thousands of T cell genomes, went into each replicate PCR. Purified libraries were quantified with a Qubit 3.0 fluorometer, sized on a Bioanalyzer 2100, and re-quantified with the KAPA Library Quantification kit. Every immunoSEQ 96-well plate was sequenced on a dedicated single-read 150-cycle Illumina NextSeq 550 flow cell. Per the original workflow: Because only junctional sequences without quality scores were contained in the immunoSEQ output, filtering matching that applied to full-length reads could not be performed. Sequences were annotated with PyIR, a Python wrapper for IgBLAST v1.9, using IMGT germline references to assign V/J genes and CDR3. Reads were filtered out if the reads had weak V/J assignments (E-value above 1e-6), no CDR3, stop codons, out-of-frame junctions, or ambiguous translated residues. V3J clonotypes were defined as sequences sharing the same inferred V gene, J gene, and CDR3 amino acid sequence. Percentage overlap between repertoires was computed as shared unique clonotypes divided by the size of the smaller repertoire. RTK rarefaction, the Chao1 estimator, and Recon v2.1 estimates of unobserved clonotypes were used to assess repertoire richness. Generation probabilities were computed with OLGA for all TCRbeta clonotypes obtained by the gDNA method from a handful of donors. Imported from immuneACCESS, the table was reduced by TCRdb to in-frame sequences with V and J called. These copies leave out some clones; in studies compared against another copy, an unresolved V gene accounts for under half, and the cause of the remainder is not known. V and J calls plus clone size are reproduced from that table; the DNA served to infer D and trimming. Counted in this sample were some 1,400,000 clones; roughly 96% of them appeared once. Of the sample, roughly 1.1% falls within the top ten clones.

Concerning this clone itself: Its specific antigen is unknown. No much larger clone is present one base from it, and per-base qualities are unavailable.

The receptor comes from a man aged 25-45 years in good health. Recombination linked TRBV6-1 to TRBJ1-5; no D segment can be confidently identified. The sequencing input was naive CD4+ T cells sorted from blood. The cell subset or site tag for this specimen amounts to: CD45RA+ positively selected. The CDR3 reads as follows: CASSEVGVGPAVSRSHKPQHF. The nucleotide sequence reads TGTGCCAGCAGTGAAGTTGGGGTTGGTCCTGCTGTCTCCCGTTCTCATAAGCCCCAGCATTTT.